Below are 15 T cell receptor beta chains sequenced from a single sample in a study of blood T cell repertoires in COVID-19. Method: immunoSEQ multiplex PCR; TCRdb's copy keeps in-frame clones and lacks some. The table shows roughly 320,000 clones, with more than 85% occurring only once. The source material was peripheral blood. All receptors come from a man between 65 and 79 years old with acute or convalescent COVID-19.

This chain uses TRBV28 with TRBJ1-3, with D possibly matching TRBD1 (6 bases). Between the trimmed V and J ends, which lost 4 bases and 2 bases, there was a span of 9 bases. The CDR3 extends over 14 amino acids. Germline V lookup: CDR1 MDHEN, CDR2 SYDVKM. The DNA of the CDR3 is TGTGCCAGCAGTTCCGGGGGGCCTGGAAACACCATATATTTT. Amino acid sequence: CASSSGGPGNTIYF.

The V gene is TRBV24-1, the J gene TRBJ2-2; TRBD1 might be the D (6 bases). The CDR3 has 12 amino acids. The germline V and J ends were trimmed by 7 bases and 7 bases, with 9 bases remaining between them. CDR1 and CDR2 from the germline V gene are KGHDR and SFDVKD. Here the CDR3 reads CATRQQGGELFF. The DNA for the CDR3 is TGTGCCACCAGACAACAGGGCGGGGAGCTGTTTTTT.

This chain joins TRBV7-2 and TRBJ2-5, with 7 bases fitting TRBD2. The J segment lost 5 bases and the V segment lost 4 bases, leaving 7 bases of the junction unmatched. This CDR3 is 14 amino acids long. Looked up from germline, CDR1 is SGHTA and CDR2 is FQGNSA. DNA for the CDR3: TGTGCCAGCAGCTCGCCGGGACTACCGGAGACCCAGTACTTC. Its protein product is CASSSPGLPETQYF.

The rearrangement uses TRBV19 and TRBJ2-1, with a tentative D call TRBD2 (7 bases). The V end lost 3 bases, the J end lost 8 bases, and 17 bases lay between the germline ends. The CDR3 loop spans 15 amino acids. Germline V gene sequence: CDR1 LNHDA, CDR2 SQIVND (reference sequence). The CDR3 DNA sequence: TGTGCCAGTAGTATCGCCGGGGGCGGGAGCTATGAGCAGTTCTTC. It codes for CASSIAGGGSYEQFF.

The chain recombines TRBV10-3 with TRBJ1-2; D might be TRBD1 (5 bases). The length of the CDR3 is 13 residues. V lost 2 bases and J 7 bases, leaving 11 bases between the germline ends. Germline V gene sequence: CDR1 ENHRY, CDR2 SYGVKD. The CDR3 coding sequence is TGTGCCATCAGTGAGAACGGGGGGTTTGGCTACACCTTC. It is translated as CAISENGGFGYTF.

The table lists this clone with a count of one. The chain uses TRBV6-5 and TRBJ1-1; 7 bases agree with TRBD1. Per the germline V gene, CDR1 is MNHEY and CDR2 is SVGAGI. This CDR3 is built from 16 residues. V lost 2 bases, J lost 1 base, and 7 bases stayed unmatched. CDR3 in amino acids: CASSYSRGKANTEAFF. DNA for the CDR3: TGTGCCAGCAGTTACAGCAGGGGGAAGGCGAACACTGAAGCTTTCTTT.

Only one count was recorded for this clone. The chain has TRBV19 and TRBJ2-1; 12 bases are shared with TRBD2. CDR1 and CDR2 (germline): LNHDA, SQIVND (reference sequence). The CDR3 runs to 14 residues. V trimming: 5 bases; J trimming: 5 bases; junction bases outside the gene matches: 1. The CDR3 sequence is CASSRTSGDNEQFF. The CDR3 DNA reads as TGTGCCAGTAGTCGGACTAGCGGGGACAATGAGCAGTTCTTC.

This chain connects TRBV7-8 to TRBJ2-1, with 11 bases lining up with TRBD2. Per germline, CDR1 SGHVS and CDR2 FQNEAQ. After removal of 6 bases from V and 4 bases from J, the junction contained 5 bases not matched to a gene. CDR3 length: 15 residues. CDR3 sequence (DNA): TGTGCCAGCAGACCCCTAGCGGGAGGTTACAATGAGCAGTTCTTC. This encodes CASRPLAGGYNEQFF.

The chain is built from TRBV6-2 or TRBV6-3 and TRBJ2-1, with 14 bases identical to TRBD2. Trimming cost V 3 bases and J 0 bases; bases outside gene matches: 10. Germline lookup yields CDR1 MNHEY and CDR2 SVGEGT. This CDR3 has 20 residues. In nucleotides, the CDR3 is TGTGCCAGCAGTTATTCGGGACTAGCGGGAGATATGAGCTCCTACAATGAGCAGTTCTTC. Translating gives CASSYSGLAGDMSSYNEQFF.

The V gene is TRBV4-3, the J gene TRBJ1-5; D uncertain. The CDR3 consists of 13 residues. In germline, CDR1 is LGHNA, CDR2 YSLEER. The V gene lost 0 bases and the J gene lost 7 bases, with 7 bases spanning the gap. CDR3 nucleotide sequence: TGCGCCAGCAGCCAAGATGCGGCCCAGCCCCAGCATTTT. Its protein is CASSQDAAQPQHF.

The chain joins TRBV5-1 to TRBJ2-3, with TRBD1 identical over 10 bases. The CDR3 loop spans 16 amino acids. V shed 0 bases and J 2 bases; nucleotides not matched to a gene: 3. The germline gives CDR1 SGHRS, CDR2 YFSETQ. This CDR3 reads CASSLGDRGPTDTQYF. For the CDR3, the DNA is TGCGCCAGCAGCTTGGGGGACAGGGGTCCCACAGATACGCAGTATTTT.

The V and J genes are TRBV10-3 and TRBJ2-5; 8 bases map to TRBD2. This CDR3 has 14 amino acids. The germline V gene has CDR1 ENHRY and CDR2 SYGVKD. With V trimmed by 9 bases and J by 3 bases, 9 bases remained unmatched. The chain's CDR3 is CAIGSGAPKETQYF. The CDR3 DNA reads as TGTGCCATAGGTAGCGGGGCGCCCAAAGAGACCCAGTACTTC.

The CDR3 sequence is CAISESEGQGATNYGYTF. The CDR3 nucleotides read TGTGCCATCAGTGAGTCGGAGGGACAGGGAGCTACTAACTATGGCTACACCTTC. The chain carries TRBV10-3 and TRBJ1-2; 9 nucleotides align to TRBD1. There are 18 residues in the CDR3. The germline V gene encodes CDR1 ENHRY and CDR2 SYGVKD. The ends lost 0 bases at V and 0 bases at J; junction bases unmatched: 8.

The chain links TRBV7-2 to TRBJ1-5; D unresolved. V was pared by 7 bases and J by 9 bases, with 16 bases between. The germline V gene has CDR1 SGHTA and CDR2 FQGNSA. This CDR3 is built from 13 residues. CDR3 DNA: TGTGCCAGCACCCAAGCGGCCTTGGGGCCCCAGCATTTT. It yields the protein CASTQAALGPQHF.

DNA of the CDR3: TGTGCCAGCAGTCTCCGGACACTTGAAGCTTTCTTT. Translating it yields CASSLRTLEAFF. The rearrangement links TRBV28 to TRBJ1-1; D might be TRBD1 (5 bases). The CDR3 totals 12 residues. V was clipped by 5 bases and J by 7 bases, with 11 bases between them. Germline V gene lookup returns CDR1 MDHEN and CDR2 SYDVKM.